These T cell receptor beta chains were read from a single sample in a study of blood T cell repertoires in COVID-19. Clones were read by immunoSEQ multiplex PCR, and TCRdb kept only the in-frame ones, dropping some. This sample has about 15,000 clones, with around 75% found just once. Input material: peripheral blood. The receptors shown here come from a man aged 55-75 years with acute or convalescent COVID-19. CDR3s include the opening cysteine and the closing phenylalanine or tryptophan. Each record gives: clone size, V gene, J gene, D gene, CDR3 DNA, CDR3 protein. D genes are given only for firm matches. Only part of the rows carry a size: once, few, many, or a class if the clone is expanded.

clone_size: NA; v_call: TRBV7-2; j_call: TRBJ2-1; d_call: TRBD1; cdr3_nt: TGTGCCAGCAGCCCATCGACAGGGGGCTCCTACAATGAGCAGTTCTTC; cdr3_aa: CASSPSTGGSYNEQFF
clone_size: once; v_call: TRBV10-3; j_call: TRBJ2-2; d_call: NA; cdr3_nt: TGTGCCATCAGTGCTATCGCTAGCAACACCGGGGAGCTGTTTTTT; cdr3_aa: CAISAIASNTGELFF
clone_size: NA; v_call: TRBV7-2; j_call: TRBJ1-6; d_call: NA; cdr3_nt: TGTGCCAGCAGCTTAGAAAGCAATCGAGCGACACCCCTCCACTTT; cdr3_aa: CASSLESNRATPLHF
clone_size: NA; v_call: TRBV7-8; j_call: TRBJ1-4; d_call: NA; cdr3_nt: TGTGCCAGCAGCCCGGACAGATTAAATGAAAAACTGTTTTTT; cdr3_aa: CASSPDRLNEKLFF
clone_size: medium-sized; v_call: TRBV6-6; j_call: TRBJ2-7; d_call: TRBD1; cdr3_nt: TGTGCCAGCAGACAGGGACAGGGAAGCGAGCAGTACTTC; cdr3_aa: CASRQGQGSEQYF
clone_size: few; v_call: TRBV4-3; j_call: TRBJ2-2; d_call: NA; cdr3_nt: TGCGCCAGCAGCCGAGACAGGTTCTCGACCGGGGAGCTGTTTTTT; cdr3_aa: CASSRDRFSTGELFF
clone_size: few; v_call: TRBV9; j_call: TRBJ1-2; d_call: NA; cdr3_nt: TGTGCCAGCAGCAAAATCGCAGGCTCTAACTATGGCTACACCTTC; cdr3_aa: CASSKIAGSNYGYTF
clone_size: medium-sized; v_call: TRBV4-3; j_call: TRBJ2-7; d_call: TRBD2; cdr3_nt: TGCGCCAGCAGCCAAGATTTAGCGGGGCCCTCCTACGAGCAGTACTTC; cdr3_aa: CASSQDLAGPSYEQYF
clone_size: NA; v_call: TRBV19; j_call: TRBJ1-1; d_call: NA; cdr3_nt: TGTGCCAGTAGTATAGGGCGTCGGAGCACTGAAGCTTTCTTT; cdr3_aa: CASSIGRRSTEAFF
clone_size: NA; v_call: TRBV2; j_call: TRBJ1-6; d_call: TRBD1; cdr3_nt: TGTGCCAGCAGTTTAAGACAGGGGGTGGGCTATAATTCACCCCTCCACTTT; cdr3_aa: CASSLRQGVGYNSPLHF
clone_size: once; v_call: TRBV6-2/TRBV6-3; j_call: TRBJ2-2; d_call: NA; cdr3_nt: TGTGCCAGCAGCCGACTTTTGAACACCGGGGAGCTGTTTTTT; cdr3_aa: CASSRLLNTGELFF
clone_size: NA; v_call: TRBV12-3/TRBV12-4; j_call: TRBJ1-3; d_call: NA; cdr3_nt: TGTGCCAGCAGTCCGACTGAGGGAAACACCATATATTTT; cdr3_aa: CASSPTEGNTIYF
clone_size: few; v_call: TRBV15; j_call: TRBJ1-2; d_call: NA; cdr3_nt: TGTGCCACCAGCAGAGGGGGCAGGGGTTTTCCACCTTCTTTCCCTAACTATGGCTACACCTTC; cdr3_aa: CATSRGGRGFPPSFPNYGYTF
clone_size: few; v_call: TRBV5-1; j_call: TRBJ1-4; d_call: TRBD1; cdr3_nt: TGCGCCAGCAGCCTCGATCTCGACAGGGGAGATGAAAAACTGTTTTTT; cdr3_aa: CASSLDLDRGDEKLFF
clone_size: medium-sized; v_call: TRBV5-1; j_call: TRBJ2-3; d_call: TRBD1; cdr3_nt: TGCGCCAGCAGTTTGGACAGGGGGCCGTCAGATACGCAGTATTTT; cdr3_aa: CASSLDRGPSDTQYF
clone_size: NA; v_call: TRBV15; j_call: TRBJ1-4; d_call: TRBD1; cdr3_nt: TGTGCCACCAGCCGCCGCCCCACACAGGGGGAGGATGAAAAACTGTTTTTT; cdr3_aa: CATSRRPTQGEDEKLFF
clone_size: NA; v_call: TRBV14; j_call: TRBJ1-4; d_call: TRBD1; cdr3_nt: TGTGCCAGCAGCCGGACTTTCGAGGGGGCGAAGATGTTTAGTGAAAAACTGTTTTTT; cdr3_aa: CASSRTFEGAKMFSEKLFF
clone_size: NA; v_call: TRBV2; j_call: TRBJ1-5; d_call: TRBD1; cdr3_nt: TGTGCCAGCACCTTAAGCAACCCGGGACAGGGATGCCATTTT; cdr3_aa: CASTLSNPGQGCHF
clone_size: once; v_call: TRBV11-2; j_call: TRBJ1-6; d_call: NA; cdr3_nt: TGTGCCAGCAGCGAAGACAGGAAAGAACGATCACCCCTCCACTTT; cdr3_aa: CASSEDRKERSPLHF
clone_size: NA; v_call: TRBV2; j_call: TRBJ1-6; d_call: NA; cdr3_nt: TGTGCCAGCGTCCTTGGGGCCAGAGAGTCATCACCCCTCCACTTT; cdr3_aa: CASVLGARESSPLHF
clone_size: NA; v_call: TRBV19; j_call: TRBJ1-5; d_call: TRBD1; cdr3_nt: TGTGCCAGTGGGACAGGGTCAAGCAATCAGCCCCAGCATTTT; cdr3_aa: CASGTGSSNQPQHF
clone_size: NA; v_call: TRBV7-2; j_call: TRBJ2-7; d_call: TRBD2; cdr3_nt: TGTGCCAGCGGAGGAAATTTAGCGGGAGAGGCCTACGAGCAGTACTTC; cdr3_aa: CASGGNLAGEAYEQYF
clone_size: NA; v_call: TRBV30; j_call: TRBJ1-1; d_call: TRBD1; cdr3_nt: TGTGCCTGGAGTGTAAAACTAAAGGACAGGGGTTTGAACACTGAAGCTTTCTTT; cdr3_aa: CAWSVKLKDRGLNTEAFF
clone_size: once; v_call: TRBV4-2; j_call: TRBJ2-5; d_call: TRBD2; cdr3_nt: TGTGCCAGCAGGGATAGCGGGGGGCGGCAAGAGACCCAGTACTTC; cdr3_aa: CASRDSGGRQETQYF
clone_size: few; v_call: TRBV7-9; j_call: TRBJ2-1; d_call: TRBD2; cdr3_nt: TGTGCCAGCCGACTAGCGGAGGGATACAATGAGCAGTTCTTC; cdr3_aa: CASRLAEGYNEQFF
clone_size: NA; v_call: TRBV11-2; j_call: TRBJ2-2; d_call: NA; cdr3_nt: TGTGCCAGCAGCCTCTCGGACAGAGTAGGCACCGGGGAGCTGTTTTTT; cdr3_aa: CASSLSDRVGTGELFF
clone_size: NA; v_call: TRBV10-3; j_call: TRBJ1-1; d_call: TRBD1; cdr3_nt: TGTGCCATCAGTGAGGGGGCAGGGGGTACTGAAGCTTTCTTT; cdr3_aa: CAISEGAGGTEAFF
clone_size: NA; v_call: TRBV20-1; j_call: TRBJ2-7; d_call: TRBD1; cdr3_nt: TGCAGTGCTAGTCCGATCGCGGGACAGGGAAGCTACGAGCAGTACTTC; cdr3_aa: CSASPIAGQGSYEQYF
clone_size: NA; v_call: TRBV6-5; j_call: TRBJ1-6; d_call: NA; cdr3_nt: TGTGCCAGCAGTTACTCAACAGGAGTTAATTCACCCCTCCACTTT; cdr3_aa: CASSYSTGVNSPLHF
clone_size: NA; v_call: TRBV20-1; j_call: TRBJ1-5; d_call: NA; cdr3_nt: TGCAGTGCTATTGACGGAGGATTTTACAATCAGCCCCAGCATTTT; cdr3_aa: CSAIDGGFYNQPQHF
clone_size: NA; v_call: TRBV6-5; j_call: TRBJ2-7; d_call: TRBD2; cdr3_nt: TGTGCCAGCAGCCGGACTAGCACAGCCTACGAGCAGTACTTC; cdr3_aa: CASSRTSTAYEQYF
clone_size: NA; v_call: TRBV12-3/TRBV12-4; j_call: TRBJ1-1; d_call: TRBD1; cdr3_nt: TGTGCCAGCAGTTGGACAGGGGGCGAAAAAGCTTTCTTT; cdr3_aa: CASSWTGGEKAFF
clone_size: NA; v_call: TRBV5-1; j_call: TRBJ2-3; d_call: TRBD2; cdr3_nt: TGCGCCAGCAGCCCGGGACTAGCGGGAGTTCAAAGCACAGATACGCAGTATTTT; cdr3_aa: CASSPGLAGVQSTDTQYF
clone_size: NA; v_call: TRBV9; j_call: TRBJ1-5; d_call: NA; cdr3_nt: TGTGCCAGCAGCGCCGGACGGGGTCCCCAGCATTTT; cdr3_aa: CASSAGRGPQHF
clone_size: NA; v_call: TRBV7-8; j_call: TRBJ2-7; d_call: NA; cdr3_nt: TGTGCCAGCAGCGACTCCAGGGTGGGGTACGAGCAGTACTTC; cdr3_aa: CASSDSRVGYEQYF
clone_size: NA; v_call: TRBV5-4; j_call: TRBJ2-3; d_call: TRBD1; cdr3_nt: TGTGCCAGCAGCTTAAACAGGGGGCTGGATACGCAGTATTTT; cdr3_aa: CASSLNRGLDTQYF
clone_size: NA; v_call: TRBV10-3; j_call: TRBJ2-3; d_call: NA; cdr3_nt: TGTGCCATCAGGAACAAGGGGAGCACAGATACGCAGTATTTT; cdr3_aa: CAIRNKGSTDTQYF
clone_size: NA; v_call: TRBV4-1; j_call: TRBJ1-2; d_call: NA; cdr3_nt: TGCGCCAGCAGCGAGGATCAAACTAACTATGGCTACACCTTC; cdr3_aa: CASSEDQTNYGYTF
clone_size: once; v_call: TRBV11-2; j_call: TRBJ2-1; d_call: NA; cdr3_nt: TGTGCCAGCAGCCGAATCGGGACTCGCAATGAGCAGTTCTTC; cdr3_aa: CASSRIGTRNEQFF
clone_size: NA; v_call: TRBV18; j_call: TRBJ2-7; d_call: TRBD1; cdr3_nt: TGTGCCAGCTCACAAAACAGGGGGGATGAGCAGTACTTC; cdr3_aa: CASSQNRGDEQYF
clone_size: few; v_call: TRBV4-3; j_call: TRBJ1-1; d_call: NA; cdr3_nt: TGCGCCAGCAGCCAAGGGCATTTGGACACTGAAGCTTTCTTT; cdr3_aa: CASSQGHLDTEAFF
clone_size: NA; v_call: TRBV6-2/TRBV6-3; j_call: TRBJ1-1; d_call: TRBD1; cdr3_nt: TGTGCCAGCAGCGACTTACAGGGGCGGAACACTGAAGCTTTCTTT; cdr3_aa: CASSDLQGRNTEAFF
clone_size: NA; v_call: TRBV30; j_call: TRBJ2-5; d_call: TRBD1; cdr3_nt: TGTGCCTGGAGTGTAAAGGGGACAGGGAAGAAAGAGACCCAGTACTTC; cdr3_aa: CAWSVKGTGKKETQYF
clone_size: NA; v_call: TRBV12-3/TRBV12-4; j_call: TRBJ1-3; d_call: NA; cdr3_nt: TGTGCCAGCAGGCGGGTTAGTGGAAACACCATATATTTT; cdr3_aa: CASRRVSGNTIYF
clone_size: NA; v_call: TRBV12-3/TRBV12-4; j_call: TRBJ1-2; d_call: NA; cdr3_nt: TGTGCCAGCAGTTTTGCGGGGAACTATGGCTACACCTTC; cdr3_aa: CASSFAGNYGYTF
clone_size: NA; v_call: TRBV6-5; j_call: TRBJ1-2; d_call: NA; cdr3_nt: TGTGCCAGCAGTTACGGGCAGTCCGCGCACTATGGCTACACCTTC; cdr3_aa: CASSYGQSAHYGYTF
clone_size: NA; v_call: TRBV21-1; j_call: TRBJ1-4; d_call: NA; cdr3_nt: NA; cdr3_aa: CASSAFGEGQGQANEKLFF
clone_size: NA; v_call: TRBV11-2; j_call: TRBJ2-1; d_call: TRBD2; cdr3_nt: TGTGCCAGCAGCTTGGAGGGAGGGCGGTTTGGTGAGCAGTTCTTC; cdr3_aa: CASSLEGGRFGEQFF
clone_size: once; v_call: TRBV10-3; j_call: TRBJ2-7; d_call: NA; cdr3_nt: TGTGCCATCAGTGACAGGGGGGCAGCCTACGAGCAGTACTTC; cdr3_aa: CAISDRGAAYEQYF
clone_size: NA; v_call: TRBV30; j_call: TRBJ1-4; d_call: NA; cdr3_nt: TGTGCCTGGAGTGTACGGCGGCTTAATGAAAAACTGTTTTTT; cdr3_aa: CAWSVRRLNEKLFF
clone_size: NA; v_call: TRBV21-1; j_call: TRBJ2-3; d_call: NA; cdr3_nt: TGTGCCAGCAGCAAAGTCCGAGCGGGGACTAGCACAGATACGCAGTATTTT; cdr3_aa: CASSKVRAGTSTDTQYF
clone_size: NA; v_call: TRBV7-6; j_call: TRBJ2-1; d_call: NA; cdr3_nt: TGTGCCAGCAGCTTACAGAATGAGCAGTTCTTC; cdr3_aa: CASSLQNEQFF
clone_size: NA; v_call: TRBV19; j_call: TRBJ2-2; d_call: TRBD2; cdr3_nt: TGTGCCAGTAGTATTCTAGCGGGAGGGTTATCTGTCACCGGGGAGCTGTTTTTT; cdr3_aa: CASSILAGGLSVTGELFF
clone_size: once; v_call: TRBV7-2; j_call: TRBJ1-4; d_call: NA; cdr3_nt: TGTGCCAGCAGCTTAGCGCCTTCGAGGACTAATGAAAAACTGTTTTTT; cdr3_aa: CASSLAPSRTNEKLFF